This T cell receptor beta chain was recorded in a study of shared clonotypes between healthy human individuals. Comments on this clone: What it recognizes is unknown.

Naive CD8 populations comprised CD45RO-negative cells positively selected for CCR7, excluding terminally differentiated effector memory CD45RA+ cells. V lost 10 bases, J lost 0 bases, and 10 bases lay in between. Germline V gene data show CDR1 as SGHAT and CDR2 as FQNNGV. The CDR3 is 14 residues long. Profiled with immunoSEQ multiplex PCR; TCRdb holds only in-frame clones, not every one. The data hold 550,000 to 750,000 clones, with roughly nine tenths observed a single time. Findings and caveats of the study: It was the non-shared clonotypes that had lower generation probabilities than clonotypes shared by all four donors. The diversity represented, both genetic and in exposure history, was limited by few donors. Naive subsets usually exceeded memory subsets in estimated richness. Sharing across four donors was highest in naive CD4 (around 5%) and lowest in memory CD8 (roughly 0.4%).

Sequencing used naive CD8+ T cells sorted from blood. The J gene is TRBJ2-6, the V gene TRBV11-2; D uncertain. This TCR derives from a man between 25 and 39 years old in good health. CDR3 sequence reads: CANRQLSGANVLTF. Written as DNA, the CDR3 is TGTGCCAATAGGCAACTCTCTGGGGCCAACGTCCTGACTTTC.